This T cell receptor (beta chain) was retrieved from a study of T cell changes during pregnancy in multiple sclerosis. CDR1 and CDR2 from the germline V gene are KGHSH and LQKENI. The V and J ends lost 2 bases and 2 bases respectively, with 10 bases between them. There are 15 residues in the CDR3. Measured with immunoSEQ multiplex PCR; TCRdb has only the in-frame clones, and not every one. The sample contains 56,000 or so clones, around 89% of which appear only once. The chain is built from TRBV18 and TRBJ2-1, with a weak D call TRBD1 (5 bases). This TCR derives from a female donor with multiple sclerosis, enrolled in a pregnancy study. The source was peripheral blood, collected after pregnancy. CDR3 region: CASSPDGAAYNEQFF. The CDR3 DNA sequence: TGTGCCAGCTCACCAGATGGGGCCGCCTACAATGAGCAGTTCTTC.